This is a list of T cell receptor beta chains from one sample in a study of breast tumors, draining lymph nodes, adjacent tissues. Each CDR3 protein is one row after TCRdb ran MiXCR on the multiplex PCR reads. The table has about 47,000 distinct CDR3 sequences, 23% seen once. The sequenced material came from breast tumor tissue. The source of these receptors is a female donor with breast cancer. Some clones in this sample may be carry-over from other donors' samples. The CDR3 runs from the conserved cysteine through the conserved F or W. A D gene is named only where the DNA matches it firmly. Part of the rows lack a size; the others show once, few, many or a class for expanded clones.

j_gene,v_gene,abundance,d_gene,CDR3aa,CDR3nt
TRBJ2-1,TRBV7-3,-,-,CASSLYGLENNEQFF,TGTGCCAGCAGCTTATACGGACTCGAGAATAATGAGCAGTTCTTC
TRBJ2-6,TRBV18,-,-,CAAPGSQGRIWANVLTF,TGTGCCGCACCTGGATCCCAGGGGAGGATCTGGGCCAACGTCCTGACTTTC
TRBJ1-2,TRBV6-1,-,-,CASSEGGAVSGRGYTF,TGTGCCAGCAGTGAAGGGGGCGCTGTCTCGGGCCGAGGCTACACCTTC
TRBJ2-1,TRBV2,many,-,CATLRVYNEQFF,TGTGCCACCCTTCGGGTGTACAATGAGCAGTTCTTC
TRBJ1-2,TRBV6-1,many,-,CASRTGRTVFGYTF,TGTGCCAGCAGAACGGGACGGACCGTGTTTGGCTACACCTTC
TRBJ2-7,TRBV4-1,many,-,CASSQELRGSPYEQYF,TGCGCCAGCAGCCAAGAACTTCGCGGATCTCCCTACGAGCAGTACTTC
TRBJ2-7,TRBV18,many,-,CASSPFSHNEQYF,TGTGCCAGCTCACCATTTTCTCATAACGAGCAGTACTTC
TRBJ1-4,TRBV12-3/TRBV12-4,many,TRBD1,CASSLRTGKNEKLFF,TGTGCCAGCAGTCTTAGGACAGGGAAGAATGAAAAACTGTTTTTT
TRBJ1-1,TRBV5-5,-,TRBD1,CASSPEYRGNTEAFF,TGTGCCAGCAGCCCAGAATACAGGGGGAACACTGAAGCTTTCTTT
TRBJ1-2,TRBV4-1,-,-,CASSQGQGNGYTF,TGCGCCAGCAGCCAAGGGCAGGGTAATGGCTACACCTTC
TRBJ2-2,TRBV20-1,many,-,CSARVGGSTGELFF,TGCAGTGCTAGAGTAGGGGGGTCAACCGGGGAGCTGTTTTTT
TRBJ2-1,TRBV3-1,many,TRBD2,CASSSSGNLPYNEQFF,TGTGCCAGCAGCTCTAGCGGGAACTTGCCCTACAATGAGCAGTTCTTC
TRBJ2-6,TRBV5-1,few,TRBD1,CASSPGQGLTSGANVLTF,TGCGCCAGCAGCCCCGGACAGGGGCTTACCTCTGGGGCCAACGTCCTGACTTTC
TRBJ1-1,TRBV7-3,-,-,CASSLTPNPGGGTEAFF,TGTGCCAGCAGCTTAACACCTAATCCTGGGGGGGGGACTGAAGCTTTCTTT
TRBJ1-3,TRBV4-1,many,-,CASSRGGLWNTIYF,TGCGCCAGCAGCCGAGGAGGGTTGTGGAACACCATATATTTT
TRBJ2-1,TRBV11-2,many,TRBD1,CASSPLRTGYNEQFF,TGTGCCAGCAGCCCCCTACGGACAGGTTACAATGAGCAGTTCTTC
TRBJ1-5,TRBV19,many,TRBD1,CASSIGSGQGNQPQHF,TGTGCCAGTAGTATAGGGTCGGGACAGGGCAATCAGCCCCAGCATTTT
TRBJ2-1,TRBV20-1,many,-,CSARGLFHNEQFF,TGCAGTGCTAGAGGTCTGTTTCACAATGAGCAGTTCTTC
TRBJ1-1,TRBV14,-,-,CASSQEPAVWTEAFF,TGTGCCAGCAGCCAAGAACCGGCGGTGTGGACTGAAGCTTTCTTT
TRBJ2-1,TRBV7-9,-,TRBD2,CASSPTSGYNEQFF,TGTGCCAGCAGCCCTACTAGCGGATACAATGAGCAGTTCTTC
TRBJ2-7,TRBV7-9,many,TRBD2,CASSSVREAPYEQYF,TGTGCCAGCAGCTCCGTGCGGGAGGCTCCCTACGAGCAGTACTTC
TRBJ2-3,TRBV5-1,-,-,CASSAGISTDTQYF,TGCGCCAGCAGCGCCGGAATTAGCACAGATACGCAGTATTTT
TRBJ2-7,TRBV20-1,many,-,CSAKSTEGVEYEQYF,TGCAGTGCTAAATCTACAGAGGGTGTTGAGTACGAGCAGTACTTC
TRBJ1-2,TRBV19,medium-sized,-,CASSQGGTGNYGYTF,TGTGCCAGTAGCCAGGGAGGGACGGGTAACTATGGCTACACCTTC
TRBJ2-1,TRBV5-1,many,TRBD1,CASSLVPPGQGRNEQFF,TGCGCCAGCAGCTTGGTCCCCCCGGGACAGGGTCGCAATGAGCAGTTCTTC
TRBJ2-1,TRBV11-3,many,TRBD2,CASSRSGGGPYNEQFF,TGTGCCAGCAGCCGGTCGGGGGGAGGGCCCTACAATGAGCAGTTCTTC
TRBJ2-7,TRBV6-2/TRBV6-3,-,-,CASSPPDYPKGQYF,TGTGCCAGCAGCCCCCCGGACTACCCAAAGGGGCAGTACTTC
TRBJ2-1,TRBV12-3/TRBV12-4,many,-,CASSLLRNNEQFF,TGTGCCAGCAGTTTGTTACGGAACAATGAGCAGTTCTTC
TRBJ1-4,TRBV7-9,many,-,CASSLGRAPNEKLFF,TGTGCCAGCAGCTTAGGGCGGGCCCCTAATGAAAAACTGTTTTTT
TRBJ1-5,TRBV20-1,many,TRBD1,CSASLTGGSNQPQHF,TGCAGTGCTAGTCTAACAGGGGGTAGCAATCAGCCCCAGCATTTT
TRBJ2-7,TRBV5-4,many,TRBD2,CASSPPGLAHHEQYF,TGTGCCAGCAGCCCACCGGGACTAGCGCACCACGAGCAGTACTTC
TRBJ2-1,TRBV6-6,few,TRBD2,CASSYGLAGDVSKNEQFF,TGTGCCAGCAGTTACGGTCTAGCGGGAGATGTGAGTAAAAATGAGCAGTTCTTC
TRBJ2-1,TRBV10-3,many,TRBD2,CAISESGLAGLEQFF,TGTGCCATCAGTGAATCGGGACTAGCGGGATTGGAGCAGTTCTTC
TRBJ1-2,TRBV6-1,many,TRBD1,CASRPRDSTVYGYTF,TGTGCCAGCAGGCCCCGGGACAGCACTGTCTATGGCTACACCTTC
TRBJ2-1,TRBV7-9,many,-,CASSLILGEQFF,TGTGCCAGCAGCTTAATATTGGGTGAGCAGTTCTTC
TRBJ1-5,TRBV6-1,many,-,CASSKREAGQPQHF,TGTGCCAGCAGCAAACGGGAAGCTGGGCAGCCCCAGCATTTT
TRBJ1-5,TRBV15,many,-,CATSRDSQPQHF,TGTGCCACCAGCAGAGATAGTCAGCCCCAGCATTTT
TRBJ1-5,TRBV2,many,-,CASSDGGQINQPQHF,TGTGCCAGCAGTGACGGGGGCCAGATCAATCAGCCCCAGCATTTT
TRBJ2-5,TRBV3-1,many,-,CASSPGSGLDF,TGTGCCAGCAGCCCCGGATCCGGTTTGGACTTC
TRBJ2-1,TRBV19,many,-,CASSIGSIQGQFF,TGTGCCAGTAGTATAGGCAGTATTCAGGGCCAGTTCTTC
TRBJ1-4,TRBV2,many,TRBD1,CASRKDRDNEKLFF,TGTGCCAGCAGAAAGGACAGGGATAATGAAAAACTGTTTTTT
TRBJ2-3,TRBV6-4,many,TRBD2,CASGEGHTDTQYF,TGTGCCAGCGGGGAGGGGCACACAGATACGCAGTATTTT
TRBJ2-7,TRBV4-1,many,TRBD1,CASSLRTGYEQYF,TGCGCCAGCAGCCTTCGGACAGGGTACGAGCAGTACTTC